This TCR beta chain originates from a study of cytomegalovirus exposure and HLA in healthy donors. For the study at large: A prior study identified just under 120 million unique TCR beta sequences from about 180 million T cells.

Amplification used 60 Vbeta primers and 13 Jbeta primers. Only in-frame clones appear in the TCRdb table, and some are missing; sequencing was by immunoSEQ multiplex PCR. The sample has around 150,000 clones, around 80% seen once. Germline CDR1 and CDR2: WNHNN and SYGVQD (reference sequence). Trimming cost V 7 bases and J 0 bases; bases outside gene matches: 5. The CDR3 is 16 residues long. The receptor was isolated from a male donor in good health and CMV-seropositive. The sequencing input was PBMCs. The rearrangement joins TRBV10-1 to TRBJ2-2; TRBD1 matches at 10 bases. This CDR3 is CASILDRGPNTGELFF. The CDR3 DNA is TGCGCCAGCATTCTTGACAGGGGGCCGAACACCGGGGAGCTGTTTTTT.